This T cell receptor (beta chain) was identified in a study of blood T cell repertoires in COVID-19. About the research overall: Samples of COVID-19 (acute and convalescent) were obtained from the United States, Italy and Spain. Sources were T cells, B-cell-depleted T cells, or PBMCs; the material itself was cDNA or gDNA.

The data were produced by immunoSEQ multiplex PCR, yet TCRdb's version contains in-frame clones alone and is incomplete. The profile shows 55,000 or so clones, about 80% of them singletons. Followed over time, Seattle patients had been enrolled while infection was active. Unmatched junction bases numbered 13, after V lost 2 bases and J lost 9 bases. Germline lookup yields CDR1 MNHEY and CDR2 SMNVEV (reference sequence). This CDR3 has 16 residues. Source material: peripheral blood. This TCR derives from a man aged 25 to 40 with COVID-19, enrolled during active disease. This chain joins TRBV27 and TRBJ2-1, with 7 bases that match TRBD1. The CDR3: CASSLRGGLPESEQFF. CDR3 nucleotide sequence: TGTGCCAGCAGTTTAAGAGGGGGCCTTCCCGAGAGTGAGCAGTTCTTC.